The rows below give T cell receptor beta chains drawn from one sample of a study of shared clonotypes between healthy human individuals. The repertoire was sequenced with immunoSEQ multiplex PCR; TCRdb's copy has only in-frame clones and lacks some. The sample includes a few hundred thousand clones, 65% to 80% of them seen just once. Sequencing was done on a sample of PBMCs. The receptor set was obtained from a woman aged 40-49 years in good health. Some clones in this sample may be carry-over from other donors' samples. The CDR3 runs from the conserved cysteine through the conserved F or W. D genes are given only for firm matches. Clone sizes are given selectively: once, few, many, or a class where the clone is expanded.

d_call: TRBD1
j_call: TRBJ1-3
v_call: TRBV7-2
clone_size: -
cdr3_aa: CASSPYGTGTGNTIYF
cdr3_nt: TGTGCCAGCAGCCCCTACGGGACAGGAACTGGAAACACCATATATTTT

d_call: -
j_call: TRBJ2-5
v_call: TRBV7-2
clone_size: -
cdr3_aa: CASSLAINQGLKTGTQYF
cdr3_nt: TGTGCCAGCAGCTTAGCGATAAATCAGGGACTGAAGACGGGGACCCAGTACTTC

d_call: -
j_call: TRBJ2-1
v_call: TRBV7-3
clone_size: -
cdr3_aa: CASTMGRGAYNEQFF
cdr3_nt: TGTGCCAGCACCATGGGCAGGGGGGCTTACAATGAGCAGTTCTTC

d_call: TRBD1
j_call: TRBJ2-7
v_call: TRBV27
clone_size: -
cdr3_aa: CATYVGPPGQGSYEQYF
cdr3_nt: TGTGCCACTTACGTTGGCCCCCCGGGACAGGGCTCCTACGAGCAGTACTTC

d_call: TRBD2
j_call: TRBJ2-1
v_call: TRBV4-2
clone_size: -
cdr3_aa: CASSQDLRREDNEQFF
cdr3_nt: TGTGCCAGCAGCCAAGATCTGCGGCGGGAGGACAATGAGCAGTTCTTC

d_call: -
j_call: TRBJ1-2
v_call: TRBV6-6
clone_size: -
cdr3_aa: CASSYRGFGDGYTF
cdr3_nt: TGTGCCAGCAGTTACAGGGGCTTTGGTGATGGCTACACCTTC

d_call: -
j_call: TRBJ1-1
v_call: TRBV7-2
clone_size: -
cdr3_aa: CASSPGRGTEAFF
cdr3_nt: TGTGCCAGCAGCCCGGGCCGGGGCACTGAAGCTTTCTTT

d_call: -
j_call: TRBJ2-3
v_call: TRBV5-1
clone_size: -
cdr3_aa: CASSLGDSTDTQYF
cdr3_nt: TGCGCCAGCAGCTTGGGTGACAGCACAGATACGCAGTATTTT

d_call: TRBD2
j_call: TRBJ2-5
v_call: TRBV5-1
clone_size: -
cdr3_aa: CASSLLEVAGAETQYF
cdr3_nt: TGCGCCAGCAGCTTGCTTGAGGTAGCGGGAGCGGAGACCCAGTACTTC

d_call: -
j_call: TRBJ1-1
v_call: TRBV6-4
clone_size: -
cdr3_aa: CASKIDGQNTEAFF
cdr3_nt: TGTGCCAGCAAAATCGACGGCCAGAACACTGAAGCTTTCTTT

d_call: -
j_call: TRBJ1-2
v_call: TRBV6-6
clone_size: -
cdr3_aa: CASSATLGYGYTF
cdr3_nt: TGTGCCAGCAGCGCTACTTTGGGCTATGGCTACACCTTC

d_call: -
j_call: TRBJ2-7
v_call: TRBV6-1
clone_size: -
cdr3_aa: CASIRHGSLEQYF
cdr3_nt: TGTGCCAGCATTAGGCACGGTTCTTTGGAGCAGTACTTC

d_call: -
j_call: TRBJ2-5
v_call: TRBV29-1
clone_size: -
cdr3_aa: CSGEGETQYF
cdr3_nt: TGCAGCGGGGAAGGGGAGACCCAGTACTTC

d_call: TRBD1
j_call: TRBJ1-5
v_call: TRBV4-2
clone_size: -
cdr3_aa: CASSHAGQGVQPQHF
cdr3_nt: TGTGCCAGCAGCCATGCCGGACAGGGGGTTCAGCCCCAGCATTTT

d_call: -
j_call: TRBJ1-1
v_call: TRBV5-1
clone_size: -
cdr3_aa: CASSLGTHTEAFF
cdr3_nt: TGCGCCAGCAGCTTGGGCACCCACACTGAAGCTTTCTTT

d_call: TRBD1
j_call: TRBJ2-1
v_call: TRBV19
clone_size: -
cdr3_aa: CASSKGARDNEQFF
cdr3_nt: TGTGCCAGTAGTAAGGGGGCTAGGGACAATGAGCAGTTCTTC

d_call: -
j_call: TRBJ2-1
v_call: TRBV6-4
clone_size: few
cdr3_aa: CASSEVADPYNEQFF
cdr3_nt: TGTGCCAGCAGTGAGGTAGCAGACCCTTACAATGAGCAGTTCTTC

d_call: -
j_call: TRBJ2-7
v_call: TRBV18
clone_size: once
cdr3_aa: CASSPPGRSSYEQYF
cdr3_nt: TGTGCCAGCTCACCACCGGGCAGAAGCTCCTACGAGCAGTACTTC

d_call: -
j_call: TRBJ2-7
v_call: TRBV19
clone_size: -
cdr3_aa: CASSPGRKLYEQYF
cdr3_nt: TGTGCCAGTAGTCCCGGACGAAAATTATACGAGCAGTACTTC

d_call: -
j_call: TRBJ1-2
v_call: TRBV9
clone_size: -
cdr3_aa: CASSPDRNYGYTF
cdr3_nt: TGTGCCAGCAGCCCCGACAGGAACTATGGCTACACCTTC

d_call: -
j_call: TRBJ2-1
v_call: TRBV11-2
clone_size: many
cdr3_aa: CASSFSYNEQFF
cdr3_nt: TGTGCCAGCAGCTTCTCCTACAATGAGCAGTTCTTC

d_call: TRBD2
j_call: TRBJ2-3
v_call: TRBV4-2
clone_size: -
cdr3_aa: CASSPGLASTDTQYF
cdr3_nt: TGTGCCAGCAGCCCTGGACTAGCTAGCACAGATACGCAGTATTTT

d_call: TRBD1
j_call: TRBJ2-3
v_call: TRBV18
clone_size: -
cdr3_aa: CASSPGQGALEDTQYF
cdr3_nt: TGTGCCAGCTCACCCGGACAGGGGGCTTTGGAAGATACGCAGTATTTT

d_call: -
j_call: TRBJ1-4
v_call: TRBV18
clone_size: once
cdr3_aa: CASSRGQRTNEKLFF
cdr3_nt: TGTGCCAGCTCACGTGGACAGAGGACTAATGAAAAACTGTTTTTT

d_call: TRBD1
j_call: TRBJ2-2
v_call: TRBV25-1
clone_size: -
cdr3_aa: CATRGTGELFF
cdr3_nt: TGTGCCACCAGGGGGACCGGGGAGCTGTTTTTT

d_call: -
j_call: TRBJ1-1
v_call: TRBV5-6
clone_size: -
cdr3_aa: CASSFQGGLVNTEAFF
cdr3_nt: TGTGCCAGCAGCTTCCAAGGGGGGTTGGTGAACACTGAAGCTTTCTTT

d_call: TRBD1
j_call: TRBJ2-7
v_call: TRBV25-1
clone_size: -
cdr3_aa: CASRGQGFSYEQYF
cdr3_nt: TGTGCCAGCAGAGGACAGGGTTTTTCGTACGAGCAGTACTTC

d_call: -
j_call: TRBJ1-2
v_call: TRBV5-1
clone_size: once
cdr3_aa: CASRPITGTAGYTF
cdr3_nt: TGCGCCAGCAGACCTATCACAGGGACCGCTGGCTACACCTTC

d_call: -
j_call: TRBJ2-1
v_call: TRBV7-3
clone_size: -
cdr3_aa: CASSLPGYSEQFF
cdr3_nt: TGTGCCAGCAGCTTACCCGGGTATTCGGAGCAGTTCTTC

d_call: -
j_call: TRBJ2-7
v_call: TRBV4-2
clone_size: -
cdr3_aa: CASSHNRGGTYEQYF
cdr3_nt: TGTGCCAGCAGCCATAACAGGGGGGGGACCTACGAGCAGTACTTC

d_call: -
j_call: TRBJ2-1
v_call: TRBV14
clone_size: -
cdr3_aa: CASSGLGGGKSYNEQFF
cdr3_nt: TGTGCCAGCAGCGGGCTGGGTGGCGGGAAGTCCTACAATGAGCAGTTCTTC

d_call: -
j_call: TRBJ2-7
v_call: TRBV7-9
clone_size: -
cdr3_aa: CASIQLGSYEQYF
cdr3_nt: TGTGCCAGCATCCAGTTGGGCTCCTACGAGCAGTACTTC

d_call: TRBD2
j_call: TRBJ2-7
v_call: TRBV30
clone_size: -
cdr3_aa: CAWRPLAATYEQYF
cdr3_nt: TGTGCCTGGAGACCACTAGCGGCTACCTACGAGCAGTACTTC

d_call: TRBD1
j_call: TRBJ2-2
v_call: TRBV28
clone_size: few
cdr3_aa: CASSGQGHTGELFF
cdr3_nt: TGTGCCAGCAGCGGACAGGGCCATACCGGGGAGCTGTTTTTT

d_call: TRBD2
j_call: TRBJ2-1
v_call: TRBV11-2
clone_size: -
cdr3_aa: CASSRTSGINEQFF
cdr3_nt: TGTGCCAGCAGTAGGACTAGCGGAATCAATGAGCAGTTCTTC

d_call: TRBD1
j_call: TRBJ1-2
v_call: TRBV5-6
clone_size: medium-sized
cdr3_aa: CASSDLGQGLNYGYTF
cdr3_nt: TGTGCCAGCAGCGATTTGGGACAGGGATTGAACTATGGCTACACCTTC

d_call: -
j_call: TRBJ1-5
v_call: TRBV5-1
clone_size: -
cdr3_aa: CASSLDGLNQPQHF
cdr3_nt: TGCGCCAGCAGCTTGGATGGACTCAATCAGCCCCAGCATTTT

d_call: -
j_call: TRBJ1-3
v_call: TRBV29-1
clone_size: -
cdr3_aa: CSVEASSGNTIYF
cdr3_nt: TGCAGCGTTGAAGCAAGCTCTGGAAACACCATATATTTT

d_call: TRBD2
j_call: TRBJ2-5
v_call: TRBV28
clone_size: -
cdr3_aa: CASTSGGGKTQYF
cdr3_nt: TGTGCCAGCACCTCGGGAGGGGGAAAGACCCAGTACTTC

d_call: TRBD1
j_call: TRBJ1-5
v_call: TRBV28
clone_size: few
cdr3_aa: CASSLGWGTGGIFSNQPQHF
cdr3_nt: TGTGCCAGCAGTTTAGGGTGGGGGACAGGGGGAATTTTTAGCAATCAGCCCCAGCATTTT

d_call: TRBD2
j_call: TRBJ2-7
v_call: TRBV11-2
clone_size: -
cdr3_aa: CASSSQRLAGGYEQYF
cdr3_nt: TGTGCCAGCAGCTCGCAACGACTAGCGGGGGGCTACGAGCAGTACTTC

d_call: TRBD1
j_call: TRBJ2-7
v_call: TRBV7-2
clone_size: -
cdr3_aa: CASSPSGTGYYEQYF
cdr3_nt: TGTGCCAGCAGCCCCAGTGGGACAGGGTACTACGAGCAGTACTTC

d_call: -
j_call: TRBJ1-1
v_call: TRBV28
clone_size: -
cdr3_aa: CASSPVMGVKTEAFF
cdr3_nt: TGTGCCAGCAGCCCCGTAATGGGGGTGAAGACTGAAGCTTTCTTT

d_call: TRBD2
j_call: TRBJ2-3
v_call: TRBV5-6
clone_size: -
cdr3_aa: CASSWGPGGRGTDTQYF
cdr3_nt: TGTGCCAGCAGCTGGGGGCCTGGCGGGAGGGGCACAGATACGCAGTATTTT

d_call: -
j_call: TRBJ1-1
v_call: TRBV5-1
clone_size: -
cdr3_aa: CASSPGLTGKTEAFF
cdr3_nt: TGCGCCAGCAGCCCGGGACTTACAGGGAAGACTGAAGCTTTCTTT

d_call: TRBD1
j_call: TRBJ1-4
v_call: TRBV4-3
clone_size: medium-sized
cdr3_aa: CASSQDLGTGAEKLFF
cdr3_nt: TGCGCCAGCAGCCAAGATCTTGGGACAGGGGCCGAAAAACTGTTTTTT

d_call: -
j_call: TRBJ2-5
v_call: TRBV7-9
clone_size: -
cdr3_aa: CASSLGRRSGETQYF
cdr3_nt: TGTGCCAGCAGCTTAGGCAGGCGGTCTGGGGAGACCCAGTACTTC

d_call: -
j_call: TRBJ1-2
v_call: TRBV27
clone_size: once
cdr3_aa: CASTPLRGENYGYTF
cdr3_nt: TGTGCCAGCACCCCCCTCAGAGGGGAAAACTATGGCTACACCTTC

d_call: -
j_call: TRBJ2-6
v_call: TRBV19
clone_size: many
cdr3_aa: CASSGRESAGANVLTF
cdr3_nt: TGTGCCAGTAGTGGGCGGGAAAGCGCTGGGGCCAACGTCCTGACTTTC

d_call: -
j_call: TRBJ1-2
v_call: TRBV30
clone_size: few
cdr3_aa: CAWTGESSYYGYTF
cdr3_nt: TGTGCCTGGACGGGGGAGTCTTCCTACTATGGCTACACCTTC

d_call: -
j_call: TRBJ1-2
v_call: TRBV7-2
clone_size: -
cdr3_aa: CASNPPGRLYGYTF
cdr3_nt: TGTGCCAGCAACCCCCCGGGCAGGCTCTATGGCTACACCTTC

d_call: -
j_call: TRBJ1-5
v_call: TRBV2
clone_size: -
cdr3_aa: CASSERRDNNQPQHF
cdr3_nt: TGTGCCAGCAGTGAAAGGAGGGATAACAATCAGCCCCAGCATTTT

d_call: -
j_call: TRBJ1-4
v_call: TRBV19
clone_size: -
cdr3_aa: CASSGPLGFNEKLFF
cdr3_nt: TGTGCCAGTAGCGGCCCACTGGGGTTTAATGAAAAACTGTTTTTT

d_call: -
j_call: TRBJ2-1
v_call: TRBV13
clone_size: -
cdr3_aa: CASSRQDSVFEQFF
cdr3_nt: TGTGCCAGCAGCCGACAGGATAGCGTATTCGAGCAGTTCTTC

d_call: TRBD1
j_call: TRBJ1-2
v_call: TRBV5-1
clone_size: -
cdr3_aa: CASSSGQPNYGYTF
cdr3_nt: TGCGCCAGCAGCTCGGGACAGCCAAACTATGGCTACACCTTC

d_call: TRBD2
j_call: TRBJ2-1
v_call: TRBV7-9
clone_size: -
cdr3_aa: CASSFLRTSGGYNEQFF
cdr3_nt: TGTGCCAGCAGCTTTCTAAGGACTAGCGGGGGCTACAATGAGCAGTTCTTC

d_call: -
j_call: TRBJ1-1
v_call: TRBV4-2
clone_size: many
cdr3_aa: CASSQGLGDTEAFF
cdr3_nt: TGTGCCAGCAGCCAAGGTCTCGGGGACACTGAAGCTTTCTTT

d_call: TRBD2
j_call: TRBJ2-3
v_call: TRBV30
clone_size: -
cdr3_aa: CAWSGGLAASTDTQYF
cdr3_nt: TGTGCCTGGAGTGGAGGCCTAGCGGCAAGCACAGATACGCAGTATTTT

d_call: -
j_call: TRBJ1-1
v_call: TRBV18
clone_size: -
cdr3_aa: CASSGDETEAFF
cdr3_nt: TGTGCCAGCTCAGGGGACGAGACTGAAGCTTTCTTT

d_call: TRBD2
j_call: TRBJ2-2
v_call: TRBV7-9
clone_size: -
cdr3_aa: CASSLGLAVNTGELFF
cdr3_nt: TGTGCCAGCAGCCTGGGACTAGCGGTGAACACCGGGGAGCTGTTTTTT